This T cell receptor (beta chain) is from a study of beta chain features in type 1 diabetes. The entirety of the isolated RNA underwent reverse transcription, so expressed TCRB transcripts were sequenced. Some 4 million reads were obtained on average from naive, central memory and regulatory T cell samples. Sequencing was performed with immunoSEQ multiplex PCR; in TCRdb, only in-frame clones are kept and a portion is missing. The sample carries about 330,000 clones, about 11% recorded once. This clone was counted only a few times. Its antigen is not known. The CDR3 runs to 15 residues. Losses at the gene ends were 5 bases for V and 4 bases for J; bases not matched to a gene: 4. The germline gives CDR1 MNHEY, CDR2 SVGAGI. General observations from the study: Significant though moderate, a shortening of TCRB CDR3s appeared in all four CD4+ subsets of Type 1 diabetes patients.

The chain carries TRBV6-5 and TRBJ2-6; 8 nucleotides match TRBD1. Material: naive CD4+ T cells from blood. The receptor comes from a woman aged 25 to 39 in good health. This chain's CDR3 is CASSPRGPGANVLTF. CDR3 nucleotides: TGTGCCAGCAGTCCCAGGGGGCCCGGGGCCAACGTCCTGACTTTC.